The present T cell receptor (beta chain) was sequenced within a study of blood T cell repertoires in COVID-19. The table came from immunoSEQ multiplex PCR; TCRdb's copy has only in-frame clones and leaves some out. The sample carries about 26,000 clones, about 92% recorded once. Trimming removed 0 bases at V and 2 bases at J, with 17 bases between. The CDR3 loop spans 17 amino acids. The germline V gene encodes CDR1 MDHEN and CDR2 SYDVKM. Material: peripheral blood. The V and J genes are TRBV28 and TRBJ2-7, with D perhaps TRBD1 (6 bases). This receptor was identified in a human donor in a cohort sampled during active COVID-19. The CDR3 DNA sequence: TGTGCCAGCAGTTTATGGGGGCAGGGGCAAAGTACCTACGAGCAGTACTTC. Residues: CASSLWGQGQSTYEQYF.